These 12 T cell receptor beta chains were sequenced from one sample in a study of cytomegalovirus exposure and HLA in healthy donors. The study ran its PCR with 60 Vbeta and 13 Jbeta primers. Produced via immunoSEQ multiplex PCR; TCRdb's table is partial and in-frame only. This repertoire shows roughly 250,000 clones, 80% to 90% found once; its top ten account for about 2%. Sequencing was performed on PBMCs. Source of these receptors: a middle-aged woman in good health and CMV-seropositive.

The count of this clone is one. V and J are TRBV4-3 and TRBJ2-7; TRBD1 is a possible D gene (5 bases). The V gene lost 1 base and the J gene lost 4 bases, with 17 bases spanning the gap. The CDR3 runs to 16 residues. The V gene's germline CDR1 is LGHNA and CDR2 YSLEER. CDR3 protein: CASSQARGIGVYEQYF. The CDR3 DNA reads TGCGCCAGCAGCCAAGCCCGAGGAATAGGGGTTTACGAGCAGTACTTC.

The rearrangement joins TRBV10-3 to TRBJ1-5, with TRBD1 matching 9 bases. This CDR3 has 15 residues. V dropped 3 bases and J dropped 7; count of bases not matched to a gene: 7. The germline V gene has CDR1 ENHRY and CDR2 SYGVKD. CDR3 loop: CAISEGTGPQQPQHF. CDR3 sequence (DNA): TGTGCCATCAGTGAAGGGACAGGGCCTCAACAGCCCCAGCATTTT.

This chain uses TRBV18 with TRBJ1-1; 10 positions agree with TRBD1. V was clipped by 2 bases and J by 7 bases; unmatched bases: 10. The germline CDR1 and CDR2 sequences are KGHSH and LQKENI. The CDR3 loop spans 16 amino acids. In DNA, the CDR3 is TGTGCCAGCTCACCAAGGGAGGGGACAGGGGAGGTTGAAGCTTTCTTT. It yields the protein CASSPREGTGEVEAFF.

This rearrangement joins TRBV4-1 to TRBJ2-1; D gene ambiguous. The V and J ends lost 4 bases and 6 bases respectively, with 7 bases between them. Germline lookup yields CDR1 MGHRA and CDR2 YSYEKL. The CDR3 spans 12 residues. The CDR3 here is CASSLDINEQFF. DNA of the CDR3: TGCGCCAGCAGCCTTGACATCAATGAGCAGTTCTTC.

Comments on this clone: The junction shows a germline mismatch at one end, possibly a read error. The chain is built from TRBV7-9 and TRBJ1-4; 8 positions agree with TRBD1. The CDR3 has 15 residues. From germline, CDR1 is SEHNR and CDR2 FQNEAQ (reference sequence). CDR3 in DNA: TGTTCCAGCAGCTTAGGGACAGGAGGAAATGAAAAACTGTTTTTT. It yields the protein CSSSLGTGGNEKLFF.

CDR3: CASSLVPGRLSYEQYF. The CDR3 DNA reads as TGTGCCAGCAGCTTGGTACCCGGGAGACTATCCTACGAGCAGTACTTC. V gene TRBV5-6 combines with J gene TRBJ2-7; D is perhaps TRBD2 (6 bases). This CDR3 is 16 amino acids long. Trimming removed 0 bases from V and 1 base from J, with 14 bases in between. In germline, CDR1 is SGHDT, CDR2 YYEEEE.

J is TRBJ1-2 and V is TRBV28; 10 positions match TRBD1. This CDR3 contains 14 residues. The germline CDR1 and CDR2 sequences are MDHEN and SYDVKM. With V trimmed by 7 bases and J by 7 bases, 9 bases remained unmatched. In DNA, the CDR3 is TGTGCCAGCACCCCGGGACAGGGGAGCGCTGGCTACACCTTC. This encodes CASTPGQGSAGYTF.

This clone was recorded once. This chain joins TRBV2 and TRBJ1-6; D gene ambiguous. The ends were cut back, 8 bases at V and 6 bases at J, with 11 bases in the middle. The germline V gene has CDR1 SNHLY and CDR2 FYNNEI. The CDR3 sequence is 13 residues long. The chain's CDR3 is CASRGQINSPLHF. CDR3 in DNA: TGTGCCAGCCGTGGGCAGATTAATTCACCCCTCCACTTT.

The rearrangement uses TRBV19 and TRBJ1-4; 8 bases map to TRBD1. The CDR3 contains 14 residues. Germline V gene sequence: CDR1 LNHDA, CDR2 SQIVND (reference sequence). J was trimmed by 6 bases and V by 5 bases; bases with no gene match: 5. The CDR3 region is CASSQQGGYEKLFF. The CDR3 region has the DNA TGTGCCAGTAGTCAACAGGGGGGATATGAAAAACTGTTTTTT.

There are a few counts of this clone. This chain uses TRBV28 with TRBJ2-6; TRBD1 matches at 7 bases. The junction had 9 bases not matched to a gene; V was cut back by 5 bases and J by 2 bases. The CDR3 runs to 17 residues. Germline CDR1 is MDHEN and CDR2 is SYDVKM. DNA of the CDR3: TGTGCCAGCAGTCCATATACAGGGGTGGCTGGGGCCAACGTCCTGACTTTC. Translating gives CASSPYTGVAGANVLTF. Full variable domain (rest looked up from reference TRBV28 and TRBJ2-6): DVKVTQSSRYLVKRTGEKVFLECVQDMDHENMFWYRQDPGLGLRLIYFSYDVKMKEKGDIPEGYSVSREKKERFSLILESASTNQTSMYLCASSPYTGVAGANVLTFGAGSRLTVL.

The gene calls are TRBV6-1 and TRBJ1-5, with D possibly matching TRBD1 (5 bases). The CDR3 totals 15 residues. The V and J ends lost 1 base and 3 bases respectively, with 10 bases between them. Germline CDR1 MNHNS, CDR2 SASEGT. The CDR3 is CASSEGVRDNQPQHF. For the CDR3, the DNA is TGTGCCAGCAGTGAAGGCGTCAGGGACAATCAGCCCCAGCATTTT.

This clone has more than one count but fewer than ten. The rearrangement uses TRBV27 and TRBJ1-1; D is possibly TRBD1 (5 bases). Trimming removed 3 bases from V and 0 bases from J, with 11 bases in between. Per germline, CDR1 MNHEY and CDR2 SMNVEV (reference sequence). The CDR3 has 15 residues. The chain's CDR3 is CASSFTGHMNTEAFF. The CDR3 DNA reads as TGTGCCAGCAGTTTTACAGGCCATATGAACACTGAAGCTTTCTTT.